This record looks at one TCR beta chain sequence and its context. What it recognizes is unknown. PCR employed 60 Vbeta and 13 Jbeta primers. Authors' data handling: Approximately 9.9 million shared chains were among the about 80 million unique TCR beta chains that a later analysis counted. The repertoire was sequenced with immunoSEQ multiplex PCR; TCRdb's copy has only in-frame clones and lacks some. Clone size and V and J calls were adopted from that table, with D and trimming inferred from the DNA. In the table there are under 200,000 clones, roughly three quarters of which are singletons. Germline assignment: CDR1 SGDLS and CDR2 YYNGEE. The CDR3 length is 16 residues. The junction had 5 bases not matched to a gene; V was cut back by 0 bases and J by 0 bases. These data belong to a study of cytomegalovirus exposure and HLA in healthy donors. Study-level points and caveats: In vitro experiments confirmed that three CMV-associated chains were specific for CMV antigens. A further, later analysis showed that HLA-associated TCR beta chains (compared with equally common others) were more clonally expanded.

The specimen was PBMCs. The chain employs TRBV9 and TRBJ2-7; the match to TRBD2 covers 8 bases. The source is a woman aged 50 to 65 in good health and CMV-seropositive. The CDR3, as DNA: TGTGCCAGCAGCGTAGGCCTAGCGGGTCCCTCCTACGAGCAGTACTTC. It translates to CASSVGLAGPSYEQYF.